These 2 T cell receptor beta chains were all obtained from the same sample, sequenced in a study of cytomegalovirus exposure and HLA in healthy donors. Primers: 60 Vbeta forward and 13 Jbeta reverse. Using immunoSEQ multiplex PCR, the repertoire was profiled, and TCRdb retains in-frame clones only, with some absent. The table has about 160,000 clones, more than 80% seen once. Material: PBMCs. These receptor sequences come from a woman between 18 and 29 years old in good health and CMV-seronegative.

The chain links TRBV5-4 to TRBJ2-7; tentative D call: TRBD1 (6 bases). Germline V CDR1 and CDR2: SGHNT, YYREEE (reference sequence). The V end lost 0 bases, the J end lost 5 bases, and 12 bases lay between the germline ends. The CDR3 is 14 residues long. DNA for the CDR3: TGTGCCAGCAGCTTGGAACTTAGGGACAACGAGCAGTACTTC. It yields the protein CASSLELRDNEQYF.

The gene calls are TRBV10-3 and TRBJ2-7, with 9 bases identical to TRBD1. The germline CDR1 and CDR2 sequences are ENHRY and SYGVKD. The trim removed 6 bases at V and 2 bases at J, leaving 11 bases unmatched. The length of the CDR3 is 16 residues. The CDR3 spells CAIRGIRDRAAYEQYF. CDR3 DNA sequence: TGTGCCATCAGGGGTATACGGGACAGGGCAGCCTACGAGCAGTACTTC.